This is a list of T cell receptor beta chains from one sample in a study of blood T cell repertoires in COVID-19. This table comes from immunoSEQ multiplex PCR, and its TCRdb copy is limited to in-frame clones, with some not included. The repertoire holds approximately 160,000 clones, about 85% seen once, with about 1.2% in the top ten. Sequenced material: peripheral blood. These receptors were collected from a man aged 55 to 70 who had recovered from COVID-19. CDR3s include the opening cysteine and the closing phenylalanine or tryptophan. A D gene is named only where the DNA matches it firmly. Clone size is not always given. Where it is, it says once, few, many or a class for expanded clones.

V gene	D gene	CDR3 length	J gene	clone size	CDR3 DNA	CDR3 protein
TRBV20-1	NA	11	TRBJ1-1	NA	TGCAGTGCTAGAGATACGACAGAAGCTTTCTTT	CSARDTTEAFF
TRBV19	NA	13	TRBJ1-1	few	TGTGCCAGTATGAAGGACGGGGGGACTGAAGCTTTCTTT	CASMKDGGTEAFF
TRBV30	TRBD1	13	TRBJ1-2	NA	TGTGCCTGGAGTGTTCAGGGGGGCTATGGCTACACCTTC	CAWSVQGGYGYTF
TRBV19	NA	15	TRBJ2-5	NA	TGTGCCAGTAGTATAGCCGTGGCCGTTCAAGAGACCCAGTACTTC	CASSIAVAVQETQYF
TRBV7-9	NA	15	TRBJ1-2	NA	TGTGCCAGCAGCTTAGGGGAGGCGCCCTACTATGGCTACACCTTC	CASSLGEAPYYGYTF
TRBV3-1/TRBV3-2	NA	14	TRBJ1-5	once	TGTGCCAGCAGCCAGGCCGCGTCGGGACAGCCCCAGCATTTT	CASSQAASGQPQHF
TRBV14	TRBD1	13	TRBJ2-1	NA	TGTGCCAGCAGCCAGCAGGGGGACAATGAGCAGTTCTTC	CASSQQGDNEQFF
TRBV2	TRBD1	15	TRBJ2-3	NA	TGTGCCAGCAGTAAAAGACAGGGAAGCACAGATACGCAGTATTTT	CASSKRQGSTDTQYF
TRBV14	NA	16	TRBJ2-3	NA	TGTGCCAGCAGCCGCGGGGGCATGGTTAGCACAGATACGCAGTATTTT	CASSRGGMVSTDTQYF
TRBV25-1	TRBD1	15	TRBJ2-7	few	TGTGCCAGCAGTGTGGCCGGGACAGGAGACTACGAGCAGTACTTC	CASSVAGTGDYEQYF
TRBV5-6	TRBD2	18	TRBJ2-5	NA	TGTGCCAGCAGCTCGATCATTAGCGGGGGAGCACCCCAAGAGACCCAGTACTTC	CASSSIISGGAPQETQYF
TRBV25-1	NA	14	TRBJ1-1	NA	TGTGCCAGCAGGGACTCTGGCGGGAACACTGAAGCTTTCTTT	CASRDSGGNTEAFF
TRBV4-3	NA	14	TRBJ1-4	NA	TGCGCCAGCAGCCAAGACTTCTGGGGCGGAAAACTGTTTTTT	CASSQDFWGGKLFF
TRBV29-1	TRBD1	14	TRBJ1-2	NA	TGCAGCGTTGAAACTCGGGACAGGGGAGGTGGCTACACCTTC	CSVETRDRGGGYTF
TRBV6-2/TRBV6-3	NA	12	TRBJ2-5	NA	TGTGCCAGCAGCTGGACACGAGAGACCCAGTACTTC	CASSWTRETQYF
TRBV27	TRBD2	15	TRBJ2-1	NA	TGTGCCAGCAGTTTAGGGCGGGGGGGTTACAATGAGCAGTTCTTC	CASSLGRGGYNEQFF
TRBV20-1	NA	14	TRBJ2-1	NA	TGCAGTGCTAGTGGGCTAGCGAACTACAATGAGCAGTTCTTC	CSASGLANYNEQFF
TRBV4-1	NA	17	TRBJ1-3	NA	TGCGCCAGCAGCCAAGGGGCACAGTCGAGCTCTGGAAACACCATATATTTT	CASSQGAQSSSGNTIYF
TRBV4-2	TRBD2	16	TRBJ2-3	NA	TGTGCCAGCAGCCAATCACTAGCGGGGGGCACGGATACGCAGTATTTT	CASSQSLAGGTDTQYF
TRBV10-3	NA	13	TRBJ1-5	NA	TGTGCCATCAGAGGGGGTAGCAATCAGCCCCAGCATTTT	CAIRGGSNQPQHF
TRBV9	NA	15	TRBJ1-2	NA	TGTGCCAGCAGCCCCAGACAGTCCCCTAACTATGGCTACACCTTC	CASSPRQSPNYGYTF
TRBV25-1	NA	12	TRBJ2-7	NA	TGTGCCAGCAGTGTGGAGGGCTACGAGCAGTACTTC	CASSVEGYEQYF
TRBV6-5	TRBD1	14	TRBJ2-7	NA	TGTGCCAGCAGGATGGGACAGGAAGTCCTAGAGCAGTACTTC	CASRMGQEVLEQYF
TRBV7-8	TRBD1	15	TRBJ2-7	once	TGTGCCAGCAGCCGAGACAGGGGGCTTCTGGACGAGCAGTACTTC	CASSRDRGLLDEQYF
TRBV3-1/TRBV3-2	NA	13	TRBJ1-1	NA	TGTGCCAGCAGCCAAGGTCGGGGTACTGAAGCTTTCTTT	CASSQGRGTEAFF
TRBV5-6	NA	16	TRBJ1-2	NA	TGTGCCAGCAGCTGGGGCCTGGGGGGGATCGGGTATGGCTACACCTTC	CASSWGLGGIGYGYTF
TRBV14	TRBD1	18	TRBJ2-1	NA	TGTGCCAGCAGCCAAGTCCCGAGCAGGACAGGGGACATTGGCGAGCAGTTCTTC	CASSQVPSRTGDIGEQFF
TRBV5-1	TRBD2	15	TRBJ2-7	once	TGCGCCAGCGGTCCTTTAGCGGGGGGAACAAACGAGCAGTACTTC	CASGPLAGGTNEQYF
TRBV6-6	TRBD2	14	TRBJ2-1	NA	TGTGCCACCTCAGGAGCGGGGGTCCCCAATGAGCAGTTCTTC	CATSGAGVPNEQFF
TRBV7-9	TRBD1	15	TRBJ1-4	NA	TGTGCCAGCAGCATAACAGGGGGCGGGGGTGAAAAACTGTTTTTT	CASSITGGGGEKLFF
TRBV9	NA	15	TRBJ2-7	NA	TGTGCCAGCAGCGTCGCAGAGTCCGGGAGCTACGAGCAGTACTTC	CASSVAESGSYEQYF
TRBV25-1	NA	15	TRBJ1-1	NA	TGTGCCAGCAGTGGGGATGGGGGGGCGCGAACTGAAGCTTTCTTT	CASSGDGGARTEAFF
TRBV7-2	NA	14	TRBJ2-3	NA	TGTGCCAGCAGCTTAGACGGGGTCCTGGATACGCAGTATTTT	CASSLDGVLDTQYF
TRBV18	NA	14	TRBJ1-5	NA	TGTGCCAGCTCAGGGGGGGGAAGTTTACAGCCCCAGCATTTT	CASSGGGSLQPQHF
TRBV18	TRBD1	13	TRBJ2-7	NA	TGTGCCAGCTCACCCGGACAGGTCTACGAGCAGTACTTC	CASSPGQVYEQYF
TRBV9	TRBD2	16	TRBJ2-2	NA	TGTGCCAGCAGCGCCAGCGGGGGGACGAACACCGGGGAGCTGTTTTTT	CASSASGGTNTGELFF
TRBV7-6	NA	13	TRBJ1-1	NA	TGTGCCAGCAGCTTAACATCCAAAACGGAAGCTTTCTTT	CASSLTSKTEAFF
TRBV5-1	NA	15	TRBJ2-2	NA	TGCGCCAGCAGCCATGGCGGGACTCGCACCGGGGAGCTGTTTTTT	CASSHGGTRTGELFF
TRBV12-5	TRBD1	15	TRBJ2-5	NA	TGTGCTAGTGGTCAAGACAGGGGGCTCCAAGAGACCCAGTACTTC	CASGQDRGLQETQYF
TRBV12-3/TRBV12-4	NA	13	TRBJ1-1	NA	TGTGCCAGCAGTTTCGAGCAGGGTAACGAAGCTTTCTTT	CASSFEQGNEAFF
TRBV9	TRBD2	16	TRBJ2-1	NA	TGTGCCAGCAGCGTATTAAGCGGGGGGTCCTACAATGAGCAGTTCTTC	CASSVLSGGSYNEQFF
TRBV18	NA	16	TRBJ2-5	NA	TGTGCCAGCTCACCACCCCACTCGGGGGAACAAGAGACCCAGTACTTC	CASSPPHSGEQETQYF
TRBV4-3	NA	15	TRBJ2-7	NA	TGCGCCAGCAGCCAAGACGAAGGGCTAGCAGACGAGCAGTACTTC	CASSQDEGLADEQYF
TRBV5-1	NA	15	TRBJ2-2	NA	TGCGCCAGCAGCTATAGGAGCACGAACACCGGGGAGCTGTTTTTT	CASSYRSTNTGELFF
TRBV9	TRBD1	14	TRBJ2-3	NA	TGTGCCAGCAGCGAGGGACAGCCCACAGATACGCAGTATTTT	CASSEGQPTDTQYF
TRBV6-5	NA	15	TRBJ1-5	NA	TGTGCCAGCAGCCCCGAGGGAGGTGGAAATCAGCCCCAGCATTTT	CASSPEGGGNQPQHF
TRBV5-1	NA	16	TRBJ2-3	NA	TGCGCCAGCAGCTTGGTGGGATCCCTAGCGCCCAATACGCAGTATTTT	CASSLVGSLAPNTQYF
TRBV27	TRBD1	15	TRBJ2-1	few	TGTGCCAGCAGCTGGGGGACAGCTACCTACAATGAGCAGTTCTTC	CASSWGTATYNEQFF
TRBV4-1	NA	12	TRBJ2-1	NA	TGCGCCAGCAGCCAATCCGCGGCGCAGCAGTTCTTC	CASSQSAAQQFF
TRBV9	NA	16	TRBJ2-5	NA	TGTGCCAGCAGCGTAGAGGGCAGGGGCAGGCAAGAGACCCAGTACTTC	CASSVEGRGRQETQYF
TRBV9	NA	15	TRBJ2-5	NA	TGTGCCAGCAGCGCTACCCCAGGAAACCAAGAGACCCAGTACTTC	CASSATPGNQETQYF
TRBV2	TRBD1	15	TRBJ2-7	NA	TGTGCCAGCAGGTTTGAAGGTCAGGGGGTCTACGAGCAGTACTTC	CASRFEGQGVYEQYF
TRBV27	TRBD1	18	TRBJ2-6	once	TGTGCCAGCAGTTTCCTAGGACAGGGACTCCCTGGGGCCAACGTCCTGACTTTC	CASSFLGQGLPGANVLTF
TRBV5-1	TRBD1	15	TRBJ2-7	NA	TGCGCCAGCAGCTTGGGGACAGGGCTCCTTGCCGAGCAGTACTTC	CASSLGTGLLAEQYF
TRBV9	NA	14	TRBJ1-2	NA	TGTGCCAGCAGCGCAAGTAGCCCTAACTATGGCTACACCTTC	CASSASSPNYGYTF
TRBV5-1	TRBD2	15	TRBJ2-1	NA	TGCGCCAGCAGCCTACTGACTAGCGGGGGGGATGAGCAGTTCTTC	CASSLLTSGGDEQFF
TRBV6-5	TRBD1	13	TRBJ1-2	NA	TGTGCCAGCAGGGCGACAGGGGACTATGGCTACACCTTC	CASRATGDYGYTF
TRBV9	NA	17	TRBJ2-6	NA	TGTGCCAGCAGCGTAGCGGGGCAGGGGACGGGGGCCAACGTCCTGACTTTC	CASSVAGQGTGANVLTF
TRBV4-1	NA	14	TRBJ2-4	NA	TGCGCCAGCAGCCCTCCAGCGTCGGTGGACATTCAGTACTTC	CASSPPASVDIQYF